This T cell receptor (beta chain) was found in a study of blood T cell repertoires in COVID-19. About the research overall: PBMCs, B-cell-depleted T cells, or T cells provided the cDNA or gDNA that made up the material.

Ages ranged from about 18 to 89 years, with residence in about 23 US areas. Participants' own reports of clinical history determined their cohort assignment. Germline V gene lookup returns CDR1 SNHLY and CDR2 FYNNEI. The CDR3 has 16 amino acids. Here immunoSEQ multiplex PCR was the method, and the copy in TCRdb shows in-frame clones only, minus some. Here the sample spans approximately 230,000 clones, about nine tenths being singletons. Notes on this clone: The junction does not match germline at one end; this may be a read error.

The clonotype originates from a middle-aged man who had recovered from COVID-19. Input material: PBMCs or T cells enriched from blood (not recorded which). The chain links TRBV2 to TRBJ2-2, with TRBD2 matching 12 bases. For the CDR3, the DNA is TGTGCCCGCAGGCCCGGACTAGCGGGACGGGCCGGGGAGCTGTTTTTT. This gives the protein CARRPGLAGRAGELFF.